One sample yielded the 18 T cell receptor beta chains listed below, sequenced in a study of blood T cell repertoires in COVID-19. Generated by immunoSEQ multiplex PCR, the TCRdb table keeps only in-frame clones and is missing some. The data show 60,000 or so clones, 85% to 90% seen once. Sequencing was performed on peripheral blood. The receptors were gathered from a human donor with active COVID-19. The donor label of this sample is uncertain.

The V call is TRBV19, the J call TRBJ1-2; 7 positions agree with TRBD1. The trim removed 5 bases at V and 11 bases at J, leaving 14 bases unmatched. The CDR3 loop spans 14 amino acids. Germline lookup yields CDR1 LNHDA and CDR2 SQIVND (reference sequence). The CDR3 DNA sequence: TGTGCCAGTAGTTTCCCGGACAGGAGTTTCGGGTACACCTTC. Protein: CASSFPDRSFGYTF.

The rearrangement joins TRBV27 to TRBJ1-1, with 9 bases matching TRBD1. The J segment lost 1 base and the V segment lost 5 bases, leaving 17 bases of the junction unmatched. The CDR3 totals 19 residues. Per the germline V gene, CDR1 is MNHEY and CDR2 is SMNVEV (reference sequence). In nucleotides, the CDR3 is TGTGCCAGCAGTCAAACAGTTTTACAGGGGGCTGCTTGGAACACTGAAGCTTTCTTT. The encoded protein is CASSQTVLQGAAWNTEAFF.

The chain combines TRBV7-2 with TRBJ2-3; D is perhaps TRBD1 (5 bases). The germline V and J ends were trimmed by 6 bases and 2 bases, with 12 bases remaining between them. The CDR3 covers 14 residues. Germline V gene data show CDR1 as SGHTA and CDR2 as FQGNSA. This CDR3 is CASRTPTVTDTQYF. Written as DNA, the CDR3 is TGTGCCAGCAGAACCCCGACAGTCACAGATACGCAGTATTTT.

The CDR3 spells CASAEGQGFYEQYF. The DNA for the CDR3 is TGTGCCAGCGCCGAGGGACAGGGGTTTTACGAGCAGTACTTC. The chain combines TRBV28 with TRBJ2-7; 10 nucleotides align to TRBD1. CDR3 length equals 14 residues. Germline V gene lookup returns CDR1 MDHEN and CDR2 SYDVKM. Trimming cost V 8 bases and J 4 bases; bases outside gene matches: 8.

This chain links TRBV7-2 with TRBJ1-4; possible D gene TRBD1, 6 bases. The germline gives CDR1 SGHTA, CDR2 FQGNSA. This CDR3 is 15 amino acids long. V lost 5 bases to trimming and J lost 1 base, with 11 bases between them. CDR3 loop: CASSPQGGTNEKLFF. CDR3 nucleotides: TGTGCCAGCAGCCCACAGGGTGGAACTAATGAAAAACTGTTTTTT.

The chain is built from TRBV2 and TRBJ2-7; 10 bases map to TRBD1. This CDR3 has 15 residues. The junction had 5 bases not matched to a gene; V was cut back by 4 bases and J by 2 bases. Germline assignment: CDR1 SNHLY and CDR2 FYNNEI. The CDR3 spells CASSGDRGPTYEQYF. As DNA, the CDR3 is TGTGCCAGCAGTGGGGACAGGGGACCTACCTACGAGCAGTACTTC.

The V gene is TRBV2, the J gene TRBJ2-7; D might be TRBD2 (5 bases). The CDR3 is made up of 14 amino acids. Germline CDR1 is SNHLY and CDR2 is FYNNEI. V shed 8 bases and J shed 0 bases, with 14 bases lying between them. The CDR3 nucleotides are TGTGCCAGCGTAAGAGCGGAAGCCTCCTACGAGCAGTACTTC. Translated: CASVRAEASYEQYF.

The CDR3 DNA is TGCGCCAGCAGCCAAGAGGGTTCCTTTGGGCGTACGCAGTATTTT. Translated, it gives CASSQEGSFGRTQYF. The chain employs TRBV4-3 and TRBJ2-3; D uncertain. The CDR3 sequence is 15 residues long. The V and J ends lost 0 bases and 8 bases respectively, with 15 bases between them. Germline assignment: CDR1 LGHNA and CDR2 YSLEER.

In its sample, this clone was seen a few times. This chain links TRBV11-2 with TRBJ2-7, with 7 nucleotides matching TRBD2. The CDR3 runs 14 residues. The V gene end was trimmed by 6 bases and the J gene end by 6 bases; junction bases not matched to a gene: 11. Per the germline V gene, CDR1 is SGHAT and CDR2 is FQNNGV. The CDR3 sequence is CASSDVGIAGEQYF. The CDR3 nucleotides read TGTGCCAGCAGTGATGTTGGGATAGCGGGCGAGCAGTACTTC. The entire variable domain, with the rest obtained from reference TRBV11-2 and TRBJ2-7, is as follows: EAGVAQSPRYKIIEKRQSVAFWCNPISGHATLYWYQQILGQGPKLLIQFQNNGVVDDSQLPKDRFSAERLKGVDSTLKIQPAKLEDSAVYLCASSDVGIAGEQYFGPGTRLTVT.

The rearrangement uses TRBV28 and TRBJ1-2, with TRBD1 matching 8 bases. Germline V CDR1 and CDR2: MDHEN, SYDVKM. J was trimmed by 1 base and V by 5 bases; bases with no gene match: 6. CDR3 length equals 15 residues. CDR3 DNA: TGTGCCAGCAGTCATTACAGGGGGGGTAACTATGGCTACACCTTC. This gives the protein CASSHYRGGNYGYTF.

This chain connects TRBV5-6 to TRBJ2-7; 10 bases agree with TRBD1. The ends lost 4 bases at V and 7 bases at J; junction bases unmatched: 8. In germline, CDR1 is SGHDT, CDR2 YYEEEE. The CDR3 consists of 14 residues. This chain's CDR3 is CASSRGTGAKEQYF. The CDR3 DNA is TGTGCCAGCAGCAGAGGGACAGGGGCGAAGGAGCAGTACTTC.

The chain couples TRBV28 to TRBJ2-3; 11 positions agree with TRBD2. The CDR3 consists of 16 residues. Germline V gene lookup returns CDR1 MDHEN and CDR2 SYDVKM. Trimming at V came to 2 bases and at J to 0 bases, leaving 1 base not matched to a gene. CDR3 sequence (DNA): TGTGCCAGCAGTTTAATAGCGGGAGGGAGCACAGATACGCAGTATTTT. This sequence encodes CASSLIAGGSTDTQYF. The whole variable domain, filled in from reference TRBV28 and TRBJ2-3, reads DVKVTQSSRYLVKRTGEKVFLECVQDMDHENMFWYRQDPGLGLRLIYFSYDVKMKEKGDIPEGYSVSREKKERFSLILESASTNQTSMYLCASSLIAGGSTDTQYFGPGTRLTVL.

The chain joins TRBV5-1 to TRBJ2-6; the match to TRBD1 covers 7 bases. The CDR3 has 16 amino acids. Germline V gene sequence: CDR1 SGHRS, CDR2 YFSETQ. Trimming cost V 4 bases and J 2 bases; bases outside gene matches: 6. The CDR3 nucleotides are TGCGCCAGCAGCAGATCGGGACAGACTGGGGCCAACGTCCTGACTTTC. It translates to CASSRSGQTGANVLTF. The variable domain in full, completed from reference TRBV5-1 and TRBJ2-6, reads KAGVTQTPRYLIKTRGQQVTLSCSPISGHRSVSWYQQTPGQGLQFLFEYFSETQRNKGNFPGRFSGRQFSNSRSEMNVSTLELGDSALYLCASSRSGQTGANVLTFGAGSRLTVL.

V is TRBV6-5 and J is TRBJ2-1, with 9 bases that match TRBD2. The CDR3 consists of 15 residues. V shed 2 bases and J 4 bases; nucleotides not matched to a gene: 3. Germline CDR1 is MNHEY and CDR2 is SVGAGI. CDR3 DNA sequence: TGTGCCAGCAGTTACCGGCGGGGGGGATACAATGAGCAGTTCTTC. Translating gives CASSYRRGGYNEQFF.

J is TRBJ2-3 and V is TRBV10-2; 9 positions match TRBD2. The CDR3 has 17 amino acids. Germline trimming cut 3 bases from V and 4 bases from J; bases unmatched to any gene: 11. The germline CDR1 and CDR2 sequences are WSHSY and SAAADI. CDR3 amino acids: CASSESAGGIRADTQYF. The CDR3, as DNA: TGCGCCAGCAGTGAATCTGCGGGGGGGATTCGGGCAGATACGCAGTATTTT.

This chain joins TRBV30 and TRBJ2-3; TRBD1 matches 7 bases. Germline CDR1 GTSNPN, CDR2 SVGIG (reference sequence). The J segment lost 3 bases and the V segment lost 0 bases, leaving 6 bases of the junction unmatched. The CDR3 is made up of 15 amino acids. The CDR3 nucleotides read TGTGCCTGGAGTGTATCCGGGACAGTGACAGATACGCAGTATTTT. It is translated as CAWSVSGTVTDTQYF.

The chain combines TRBV2 with TRBJ2-1, with a tentative D call TRBD2 (6 bases). CDR3 length: 12 residues. V dropped 5 bases and J dropped 8 bases, with 10 bases sitting between them. The germline V gene encodes CDR1 SNHLY and CDR2 FYNNEI. The CDR3 region is CASSSSVYEQFF. In DNA, the CDR3 is TGTGCCAGCAGTTCTAGCGTTTATGAGCAGTTCTTC.

The genes are TRBV27 and TRBJ2-7; 14 bases agree with TRBD2. Germline trimming cut 3 bases from V and 4 bases from J; bases unmatched to any gene: 11. The CDR3 length is 18 residues. Germline V gives CDR1 MNHEY, CDR2 SMNVEV (reference sequence). The DNA for the CDR3 is TGTGCCAGCAGTTTTTCCTCCCGAGGACTAGCGGGAGGTTACGAGCAGTACTTC. Translation: CASSFSSRGLAGGYEQYF.